These 18 T cell receptor beta chains were all obtained from the same sample, sequenced in a study of blood T cell repertoires in COVID-19. Profiled with immunoSEQ multiplex PCR; TCRdb holds only in-frame clones, not every one. The sample records almost 200,000 clones, 80% to 90% being singletons. The sample comprised PBMCs or T cells enriched from blood (not recorded which). The receptors derive from a woman under 30 who had recovered from COVID-19.

The CDR3 loop is CASSTLGGPFTDTQYF. For the CDR3, the DNA is TGTGCCAGTAGTACTCTCGGGGGGCCCTTCACAGATACGCAGTATTTT. The gene calls are TRBV19 and TRBJ2-3; TRBD2 is a possible D gene (7 bases). CDR1 LNHDA and CDR2 SQIVND come from the germline V gene (reference sequence). This CDR3 is 16 amino acids long. V was shortened by 4 bases and J by 2 bases, with 16 bases between the two germline ends.

This chain links TRBV6-1 with TRBJ1-5; D is perhaps TRBD1 (6 bases). The germline V gene encodes CDR1 MNHNS and CDR2 SASEGT. This CDR3 comprises 15 residues. V shed 3 bases and J shed 7 bases, with 16 bases lying between them. The CDR3 nucleotides read TGTGCCAGCAGTGAGACGGCGGGGGGCCAGCAGCCCCAGCATTTT. Its protein product is CASSETAGGQQPQHF.

The chain links TRBV5-1 to TRBJ2-1; 9 nucleotides match TRBD1. The CDR3 is made up of 15 amino acids. V shed 0 bases and J 12 bases; nucleotides not matched to a gene: 10. Germline assignment: CDR1 SGHRS and CDR2 YFSETQ. The CDR3 reads CASSLAIDRGIWQFF. CDR3 DNA sequence: TGCGCCAGCAGCTTGGCCATTGACAGGGGGATTTGGCAGTTCTTC.

This clone was seen just once. The rearrangement uses TRBV2 and TRBJ1-2; D is unresolved. Germline values: CDR1 SNHLY, CDR2 FYNNEI. Trimming stripped 5 bases from V and 2 bases from J, with 9 bases between. The CDR3 is 13 residues long. The CDR3 coding sequence is TGTGCCAGCAGTTACGGACTGAACTATGGCTACACCTTC. This codes for CASSYGLNYGYTF.

V usage is TRBV7-6 and J usage is TRBJ1-1; possible D gene TRBD1, 6 bases. Germline V gene lookup returns CDR1 SGHVS and CDR2 FNYEAQ. The length of the CDR3 is 16 residues. Between the trimmed V and J ends, which lost 5 bases and 1 base, there was a span of 17 bases. CDR3: CASSPGYQGSNTEAFF. For the CDR3, the DNA is TGTGCCAGCAGCCCGGGGTACCAGGGGTCGAACACTGAAGCTTTCTTT.

The rearrangement uses TRBV9 and TRBJ1-2; 7 bases align to TRBD1. The CDR3 runs 12 residues. Germline V gives CDR1 SGDLS, CDR2 YYNGEE. V shed 7 bases, J shed 2 bases, and the junction held 2 bases outside the gene matches. CDR3 sequence (DNA): TGTGCCAGCGGGGGACAGAACTATGGCTACACCTTC. Its protein is CASGGQNYGYTF.

This clone was observed once. This rearrangement joins TRBV28 to TRBJ1-6, with D possibly being TRBD1 (5 bases). V gave up 6 bases and J gave up 8 bases, with 14 bases separating them. The CDR3 length is 14 residues. Germline V CDR1 and CDR2: MDHEN, SYDVKM. CDR3 protein: CASRGGAVHSPLHF. The CDR3 DNA reads TGTGCCAGCAGGGGAGGGGCCGTGCATTCACCCCTCCACTTT. The full variable domain, its missing parts supplied by reference TRBV28 and TRBJ1-6, is DVKVTQSSRYLVKRTGEKVFLECVQDMDHENMFWYRQDPGLGLRLIYFSYDVKMKEKGDIPEGYSVSREKKERFSLILESASTNQTSMYLCASRGGAVHSPLHFGNGTRLTVT.

Here the CDR3 DNA reads TGCAGCGTTGAAGGAGAGGCCCTAAACGAGCAGTACTTC. Translating gives CSVEGEALNEQYF. The chain employs TRBV29-1 and TRBJ2-7; no clear D. The CDR3 loop spans 13 amino acids. Trimming removed 1 base from V and 5 bases from J, with 12 bases in between. The germline CDR1 and CDR2 sequences are SQVTM and ANQGSEA.

CDR3 coding DNA: TGTGCCAGCAGCGGGGGTTTTACGCAGTATTTT. Protein: CASSGGFTQYF. The rearrangement joins TRBV2 to TRBJ2-3; D perhaps matches TRBD2 (6 bases). In germline, CDR1 is SNHLY, CDR2 FYNNEI. The CDR3 contains 11 residues. With 6 bases removed from V and 8 bases from J, the gap between germline ends came to 9 bases.

V gene TRBV5-1 combines with J gene TRBJ2-1; 8 bases are shared with TRBD2. V lost 2 bases and J lost 7; bases outside the gene matches: 5. CDR1 and CDR2 from the germline V gene are SGHRS and YFSETQ. This CDR3 contains 14 residues. The CDR3 reads CASSFASGGNEQFF. The DNA of the CDR3 is TGCGCCAGCAGCTTCGCCAGCGGGGGAAATGAGCAGTTCTTC.

This rearrangement joins TRBV13 to TRBJ1-6; TRBD1 is a possible D gene (5 bases). The germline V gene encodes CDR1 PRHDT and CDR2 FYEKMQ (reference sequence). The CDR3 contains 16 residues. The V and J ends lost 4 bases and 4 bases respectively, with 14 bases between them. This CDR3 is CASSWGGGRYNSPLHF. Here the CDR3 DNA reads TGTGCCAGCAGCTGGGGGGGAGGCCGGTATAATTCACCCCTCCACTTT. Together with reference TRBV13 and TRBJ1-6, the CDR3 gives the full variable domain: AAGVIQSPRHLIKEKRETATLKCYPIPRHDTVYWYQQGPGQDPQFLISFYEKMQSDKGSIPDRFSAQQFSDYHSELNMSSLELGDSALYFCASSWGGGRYNSPLHFGNGTRLTVT.

The genes are TRBV7-3 and TRBJ2-7, with a weak D call TRBD2 (6 bases). The V end was cut by 1 base, the J end by 7 bases, with 14 bases between. In germline, CDR1 is SGHTA, CDR2 FQGTGA. The length of the CDR3 is 14 residues. The CDR3 loop reads CASSLNPGTFEQYF. The CDR3, as DNA: TGTGCCAGCAGCTTAAACCCCGGGACTTTTGAGCAGTACTTC. Drawing the rest from reference TRBV7-3 and TRBJ2-7, the complete variable domain is GAGVSQTPSNKVTEKGKYVELRCDPISGHTALYWYRQSLGQGPEFLIYFQGTGAADDSGLPNDRFFAVRPEGSVSTLKIQRTERGDSAVYLCASSLNPGTFEQYFGPGTRLTVT.

The rearrangement joins TRBV6-1 to TRBJ1-6; D remains ambiguous. The CDR3 totals 15 residues. V was shortened by 0 bases and J by 7 bases, with 10 bases between the two germline ends. The germline V gene has CDR1 MNHNS and CDR2 SASEGT. CDR3 in DNA: TGTGCCAGCAGTGAAGCATACAGTGGGAATTCACCCCTCCACTTT. Residues: CASSEAYSGNSPLHF.

J is TRBJ1-5 and V is TRBV19, with 9 nucleotides matching TRBD1. The germline V gene encodes CDR1 LNHDA and CDR2 SQIVND (reference sequence). The CDR3 covers 16 residues. With 4 bases clipped from V and 7 bases from J, the junction kept 11 bases outside the gene matches. CDR3 nucleotides: TGTGCCAGTAGTAACAGGGGGCAGGGCACTTACCAGCCCCAGCATTTT. This codes for CASSNRGQGTYQPQHF. The full variable domain, completed using reference TRBV19 and TRBJ1-5, is DGGITQSPKYLFRKEGQNVTLSCEQNLNHDAMYWYRQDPGQGLRLIYYSQIVNDFQKGDIAEGYSVSREKKESFPLTVTSAQKNPTAFYLCASSNRGQGTYQPQHFGDGTRLSIL.

For the CDR3, the DNA is TGTGCCAGCAGTCCAGAGGGCATTCAGTACTTC. This codes for CASSPEGIQYF. The rearrangement uses TRBV2 and TRBJ2-4; perhaps TRBD2 as D (5 bases). The germline CDR1 and CDR2 sequences are SNHLY and FYNNEI. V lost 5 bases and J lost 9, with 8 bases in between. This CDR3 is built from 11 residues.

J is TRBJ1-2 and V is TRBV5-4; D remains ambiguous. The V end lost 0 bases, the J end lost 6 bases, and 12 bases lay between the germline ends. The length of the CDR3 is 14 residues. Germline values: CDR1 SGHNT, CDR2 YYREEE (reference sequence). In nucleotides, the CDR3 is TGTGCCAGCAGCTTGGCCGGCAGGAGGGATGGCTACACCTTC. It codes for CASSLAGRRDGYTF.

The V and J genes are TRBV28 and TRBJ1-2; D remains ambiguous. CDR1 MDHEN and CDR2 SYDVKM come from the germline V gene. The CDR3 spans 11 residues. With 4 bases removed from V and 6 bases from J, the gap between germline ends came to 6 bases. The CDR3 DNA reads as TGTGCCAGCAGTTACATGGATGGCTACACCTTC. The encoded protein is CASSYMDGYTF.

The J gene is TRBJ1-4, the V gene TRBV19, with D unclear. The CDR3 contains 15 residues. Trimming took 0 bases from V and 6 from J, leaving 11 bases between them. CDR1 and CDR2 (germline): LNHDA, SQIVND (reference sequence). The CDR3 loop is CASSIDREGYEKLFF. The CDR3 DNA sequence: TGTGCCAGTAGTATAGATCGGGAAGGTTATGAAAAACTGTTTTTT.